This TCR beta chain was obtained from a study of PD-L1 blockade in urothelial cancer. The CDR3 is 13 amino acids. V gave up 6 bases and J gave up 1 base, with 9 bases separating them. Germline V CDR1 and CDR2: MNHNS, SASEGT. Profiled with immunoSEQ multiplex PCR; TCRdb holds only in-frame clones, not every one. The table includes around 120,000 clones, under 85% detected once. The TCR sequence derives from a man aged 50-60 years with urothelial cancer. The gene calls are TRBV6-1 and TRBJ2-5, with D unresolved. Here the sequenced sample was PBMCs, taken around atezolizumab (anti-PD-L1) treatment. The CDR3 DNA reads TGTGCCAGCAGCGCCCAGTTCCAAGAGACCCAGTACTTC. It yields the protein CASSAQFQETQYF.